This TCR beta chain derives from a study of cytomegalovirus exposure and HLA in healthy donors. Findings and limits, study-wide: For cytomegalovirus status, the classifier reportedly gave diagnoses with high specificity and sensitivity.

Details on this clone: The target antigen is unknown.

The germline gives CDR1 SGHRS, CDR2 YFSETQ. The CDR3 has 16 amino acids. V lost 4 bases and J lost 5, with 20 bases in between. PCR amplification relied on 60 Vbeta primers (plus 13 Jbeta primers). Data came from immunoSEQ multiplex PCR; TCRdb stores just in-frame clones and leaves some out. The table records 95,000 to 120,000 clones, approximately 83% of them present only once. This receptor was taken from a woman aged 18-29 years in good health and CMV-seronegative. The sample was PBMCs. V gene TRBV5-1 combines with J gene TRBJ2-3, with a possible D match to TRBD2 (5 bases). The CDR3 sequence: CASSLGLFGDIDTQYF. The DNA of the CDR3 is TGCGCCAGCAGCCTGGGTTTGTTCGGGGATATAGATACGCAGTATTTT.